The clone carrying this TCR beta chain was found many times. One end of the junction does not line up with germline, which may come from a read error. TCRdb redid the calling of the 5' RACE reads with MiXCR, one entry per CDR3 protein. The sample lists roughly 120,000 distinct CDR3 sequences, more than 6.5% occurring once. Germline V gene data show CDR1 as SSHAT and CDR2 as FNYEAQ (reference sequence). This CDR3 is built from 15 residues. These data are taken from a study of T cells after yellow fever vaccination. The gene calls are TRBV7-7 and TRBJ2-5, with 11 bases fitting TRBD2. Specimen: CD4+ T cells sorted from PBMCs, collected around 10 days after the first yellow fever vaccination. The receptor was isolated from a man between 18 and 29 years old who received the YFV17D yellow fever vaccine. This chain's CDR3 is CASSLGTSGQETQYF. CDR3 coding DNA: TGTGCTAGCAGCCTCGGGACTAGCGGTCAAGAGACCCAGTACTTC.